This entry describes one TCR beta chain. Its specificity is not known. The data belong to a study of PD-1 blockade in classical Hodgkin lymphoma. Data came from immunoSEQ multiplex PCR; TCRdb stores just in-frame clones and leaves some out. The table lists 30,000 or so clones, about four fifths of them singletons. J lost 1 base, V lost 4 bases, and 10 bases had no gene match. The CDR3 has 18 amino acids. Germline V gives CDR1 SGHRS, CDR2 YFSETQ. Time point given: cycle 4 day 1 (C4D1), after five to seven weeks of nivolumab. Relapses following autologous stem cell transplantation were seen in all patients, with brentuximab vedotin exposure varying. Whole-study findings and limits: When set against healthy donors, newly diagnosed patients were reported to show lower baseline TCR diversity.

This TCR came from a human donor with classical Hodgkin lymphoma. Sample: peripheral blood mononuclear cells (PBMCs), taken before the fourth cycle of nivolumab. The V gene is TRBV5-1, the J gene TRBJ2-6, with 8 bases matching TRBD1. The CDR3 is CASSRSGTGVSGANVLTF. CDR3 in DNA: TGCGCCAGCAGCAGGTCCGGGACAGGAGTATCTGGGGCCAACGTCCTGACTTTC.